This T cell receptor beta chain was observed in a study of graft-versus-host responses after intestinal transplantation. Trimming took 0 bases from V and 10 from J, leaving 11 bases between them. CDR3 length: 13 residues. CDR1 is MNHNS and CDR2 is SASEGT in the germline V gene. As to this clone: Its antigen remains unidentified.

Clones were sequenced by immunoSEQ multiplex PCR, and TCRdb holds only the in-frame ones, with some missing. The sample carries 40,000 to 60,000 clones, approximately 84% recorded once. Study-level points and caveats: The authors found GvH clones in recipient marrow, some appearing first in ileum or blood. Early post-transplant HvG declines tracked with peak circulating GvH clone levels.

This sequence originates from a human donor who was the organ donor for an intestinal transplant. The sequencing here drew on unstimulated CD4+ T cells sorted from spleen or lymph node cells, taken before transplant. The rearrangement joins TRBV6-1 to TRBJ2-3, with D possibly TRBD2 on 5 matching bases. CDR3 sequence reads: CASSEALRGPQYF. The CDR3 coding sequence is TGTGCCAGCAGTGAAGCGCTTCGGGGTCCGCAGTATTTT.